The T cell receptor (beta chain) under discussion was sequenced for a study of T cells in Graves' hyperthyroidism and ophthalmopathy. Amplified TCR beta CDR3 regions derived from RNA transcripts. The HTBI primer set served for first-round RT-PCR of the TCR CDR3. TCRdb passed the multiplex PCR reads through MiXCR, listing each CDR3 protein once. The repertoire holds hundreds of thousands of distinct CDR3 sequences, with around 15% as singletons. Regarding the study as a whole: Through a model of 13 V-J features, ophthalmopathy was separated from stable hyperthyroidism. Blood also held most thyroid clonotypes expanded beyond 0.001.

Ten or more counts support this clonotype. The antigen is unknown. Looked up from germline, CDR1 is DFQATT and CDR2 is SNEGSKA (reference sequence). The CDR3 is 14 residues long. Unmatched junction bases numbered 8, after V lost 4 bases and J lost 2 bases. Sample: blood. The chain has TRBV20-1 and TRBJ2-7, with 7 nucleotides matching TRBD1. The clonotype comes from a woman aged 18-35 years with Graves' hyperthyroidism. CDR3 in amino acids: CSATAGDRAYEQYF. CDR3 nucleotide sequence: TGCAGTGCTACGGCCGGGGACAGAGCCTACGAGCAGTACTTC.